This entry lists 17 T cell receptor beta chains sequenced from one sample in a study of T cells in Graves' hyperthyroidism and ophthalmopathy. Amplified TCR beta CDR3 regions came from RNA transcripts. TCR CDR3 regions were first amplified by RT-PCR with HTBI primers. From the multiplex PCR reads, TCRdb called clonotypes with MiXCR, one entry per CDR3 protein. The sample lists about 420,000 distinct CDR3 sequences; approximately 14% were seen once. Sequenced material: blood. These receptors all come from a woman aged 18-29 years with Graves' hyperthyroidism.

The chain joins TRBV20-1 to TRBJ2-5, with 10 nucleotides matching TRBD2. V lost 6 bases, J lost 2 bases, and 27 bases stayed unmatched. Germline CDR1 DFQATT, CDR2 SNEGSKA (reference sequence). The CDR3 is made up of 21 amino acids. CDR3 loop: CSAKRASGGPGGAAPQETQYF. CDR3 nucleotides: TGCAGTGCCAAGCGGGCTAGCGGGGGTCCCGGGGGGGCCGCCCCACAAGAGACCCAGTACTTC.

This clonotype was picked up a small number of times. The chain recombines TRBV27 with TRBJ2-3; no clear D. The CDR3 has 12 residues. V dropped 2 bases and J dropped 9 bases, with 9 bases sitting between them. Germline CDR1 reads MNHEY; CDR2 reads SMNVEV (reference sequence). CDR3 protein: CASSLRFGTQYF. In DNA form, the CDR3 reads TGTGCCAGCAGTTTACGGTTTGGCACGCAGTATTTT.

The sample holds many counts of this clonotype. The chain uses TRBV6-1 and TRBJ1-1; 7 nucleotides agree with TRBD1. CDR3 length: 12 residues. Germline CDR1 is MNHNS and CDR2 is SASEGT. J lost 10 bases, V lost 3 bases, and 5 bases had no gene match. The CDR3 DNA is TGTGCCAGCAGTGAGACAGGGTTTCGAGCTTTCTTT. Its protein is CASSETGFRAFF.

CDR3: CATQRGQGYTEAFF. The CDR3 coding sequence is TGTGCCACCCAAAGAGGACAGGGGTACACTGAAGCTTTCTTT. This sequence joins TRBV24-1 and TRBJ1-1, with TRBD1 matching 9 bases. Trimming removed 9 bases from V and 3 bases from J; junction bases left unmatched: 7. Germline V CDR1 and CDR2: KGHDR, SFDVKD. The CDR3 loop spans 14 amino acids.

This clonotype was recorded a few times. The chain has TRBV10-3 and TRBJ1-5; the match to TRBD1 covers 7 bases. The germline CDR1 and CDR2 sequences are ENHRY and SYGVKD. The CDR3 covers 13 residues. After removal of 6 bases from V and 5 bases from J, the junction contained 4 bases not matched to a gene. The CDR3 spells CAIRGDSYQPQHF. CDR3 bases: TGTGCCATCAGAGGGGACAGTTATCAGCCCCAGCATTTT.

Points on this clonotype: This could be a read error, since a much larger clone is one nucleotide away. CDR3 bases: TGTGCCAGCAGCCATTCGGGACTAGTGGCCCACGAGCAGTACTTC. It encodes CASSHSGLVAHEQYF. This rearrangement joins TRBV5-1 to TRBJ2-7, with TRBD2 matching over 8 bases. The CDR3 length is 15 residues. The germline V gene has CDR1 SGHRS and CDR2 YFSETQ.

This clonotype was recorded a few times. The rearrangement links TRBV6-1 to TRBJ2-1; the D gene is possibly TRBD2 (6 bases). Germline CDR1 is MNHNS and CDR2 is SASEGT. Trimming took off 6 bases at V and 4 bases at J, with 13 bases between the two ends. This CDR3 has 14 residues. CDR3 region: CASSSTSNYNEQFF. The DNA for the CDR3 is TGTGCCAGCAGCTCGACTAGTAATTACAATGAGCAGTTCTTC.

The CDR3 region is CASSPPSSGLQETQYF. DNA of the CDR3: TGTGCCAGCAGCCCCCCCTCTAGCGGCCTACAAGAGACCCAGTACTTC. The J gene is TRBJ2-5, the V gene TRBV9, with 7 bases fitting TRBD2. Germline V CDR1 and CDR2: SGDLS, YYNGEE. V lost 4 bases and J lost 2; bases outside the gene matches: 11. CDR3 length: 16 residues.

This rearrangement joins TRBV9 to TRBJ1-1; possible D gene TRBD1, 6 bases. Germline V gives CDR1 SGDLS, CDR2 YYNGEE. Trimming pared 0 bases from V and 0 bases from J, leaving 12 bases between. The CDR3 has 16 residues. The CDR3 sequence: CASSVGNRAMNTEAFF. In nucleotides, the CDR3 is TGTGCCAGCAGCGTAGGTAACAGGGCTATGAACACTGAAGCTTTCTTT.

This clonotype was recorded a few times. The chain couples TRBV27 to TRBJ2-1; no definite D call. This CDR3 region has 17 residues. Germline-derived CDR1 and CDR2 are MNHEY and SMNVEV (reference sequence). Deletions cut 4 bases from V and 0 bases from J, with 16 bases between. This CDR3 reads CASSSRKASNSYNEQFF. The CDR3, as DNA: TGTGCCAGCAGTTCCAGGAAGGCCTCCAACTCCTACAATGAGCAGTTCTTC.

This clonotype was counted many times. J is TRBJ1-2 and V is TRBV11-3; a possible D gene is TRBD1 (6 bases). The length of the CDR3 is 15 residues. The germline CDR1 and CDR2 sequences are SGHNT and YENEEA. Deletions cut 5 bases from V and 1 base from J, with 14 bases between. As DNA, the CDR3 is TGTGCCAGCAGCCCACAGGGACGGAATAACTATGGCTACACCTTC. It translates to CASSPQGRNNYGYTF. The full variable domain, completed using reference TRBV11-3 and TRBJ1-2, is EAGVVQSPRYKIIEKKQPVAFWCNPISGHNTLYWYLQNLGQGPELLIRYENEEAVDDSQLPKDRFSAERLKGVDSTLKIQPAELGDSAVYLCASSPQGRNNYGYTFGSGTRLTVV.

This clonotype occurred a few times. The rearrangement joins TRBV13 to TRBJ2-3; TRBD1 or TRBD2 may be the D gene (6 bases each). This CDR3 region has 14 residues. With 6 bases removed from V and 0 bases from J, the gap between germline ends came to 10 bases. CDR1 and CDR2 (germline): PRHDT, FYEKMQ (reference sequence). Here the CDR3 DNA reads TGTGCCAGCAGAAAGGGGGGTAGCACAGATACGCAGTATTTT. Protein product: CASRKGGSTDTQYF.

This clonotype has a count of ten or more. The CDR3 coding sequence is TGTGCCAGCAGCCAAGACCGGCTGAACACTGAAGCTTTCTTT. Amino acids: CASSQDRLNTEAFF. The V and J genes are TRBV3-1 and TRBJ1-1; D gene ambiguous. Germline loops: CDR1 LGHDT, CDR2 YNNKEL (reference sequence). V shed 0 bases and J shed 0 bases, with 5 bases lying between them. This CDR3 has 14 amino acids. Drawing the rest from reference TRBV3-1 and TRBJ1-1, the complete variable domain is DTAVSQTPKYLVTQMGNDKSIKCEQNLGHDTMYWYKQDSKKFLKIMFSYNNKELIINETVPNRFSPKSPDKAHLNLHINSLELGDSAVYFCASSQDRLNTEAFFGQGTRLTVV.

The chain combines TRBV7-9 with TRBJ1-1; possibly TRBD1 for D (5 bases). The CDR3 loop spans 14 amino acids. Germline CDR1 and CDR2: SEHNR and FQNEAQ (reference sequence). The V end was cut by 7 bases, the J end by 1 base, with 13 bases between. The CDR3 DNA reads TGTGCCAGCATCCTAGGGGTCTGGAACACTGAAGCTTTCTTT. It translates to CASILGVWNTEAFF. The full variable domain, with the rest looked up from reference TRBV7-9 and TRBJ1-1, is DTGVSQNPRHKITKRGQNVTFRCDPISEHNRLYWYRQTLGQGPEFLTYFQNEAQLEKSRLLSDRFSAERPKGSFSTLEIQRTEQGDSAMYLCASILGVWNTEAFFGQGTRLTVV.

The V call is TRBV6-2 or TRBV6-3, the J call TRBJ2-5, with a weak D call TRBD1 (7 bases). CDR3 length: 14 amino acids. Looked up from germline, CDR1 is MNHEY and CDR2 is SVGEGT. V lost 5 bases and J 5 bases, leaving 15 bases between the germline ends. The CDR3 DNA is TGTGCCAGCAGTGGACTACAGGGGCTGGAGACCCAGTACTTC. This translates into CASSGLQGLETQYF.

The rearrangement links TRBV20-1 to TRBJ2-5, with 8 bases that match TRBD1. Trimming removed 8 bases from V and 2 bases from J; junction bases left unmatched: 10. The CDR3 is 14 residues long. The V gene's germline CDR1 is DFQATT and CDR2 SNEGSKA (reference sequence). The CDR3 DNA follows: TGCAGTCTTAGCCGGGACAGGCTTCAAGAGACCCAGTACTTC. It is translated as CSLSRDRLQETQYF.

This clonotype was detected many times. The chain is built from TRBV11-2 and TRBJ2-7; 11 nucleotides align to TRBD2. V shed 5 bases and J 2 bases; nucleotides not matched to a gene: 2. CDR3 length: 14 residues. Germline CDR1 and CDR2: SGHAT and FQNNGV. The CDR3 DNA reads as TGTGCCAGCAGCGGACTAGCGGGCACCTACGAGCAGTACTTC. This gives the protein CASSGLAGTYEQYF. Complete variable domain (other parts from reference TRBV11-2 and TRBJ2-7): EAGVAQSPRYKIIEKRQSVAFWCNPISGHATLYWYQQILGQGPKLLIQFQNNGVVDDSQLPKDRFSAERLKGVDSTLKIQPAKLEDSAVYLCASSGLAGTYEQYFGPGTRLTVT.